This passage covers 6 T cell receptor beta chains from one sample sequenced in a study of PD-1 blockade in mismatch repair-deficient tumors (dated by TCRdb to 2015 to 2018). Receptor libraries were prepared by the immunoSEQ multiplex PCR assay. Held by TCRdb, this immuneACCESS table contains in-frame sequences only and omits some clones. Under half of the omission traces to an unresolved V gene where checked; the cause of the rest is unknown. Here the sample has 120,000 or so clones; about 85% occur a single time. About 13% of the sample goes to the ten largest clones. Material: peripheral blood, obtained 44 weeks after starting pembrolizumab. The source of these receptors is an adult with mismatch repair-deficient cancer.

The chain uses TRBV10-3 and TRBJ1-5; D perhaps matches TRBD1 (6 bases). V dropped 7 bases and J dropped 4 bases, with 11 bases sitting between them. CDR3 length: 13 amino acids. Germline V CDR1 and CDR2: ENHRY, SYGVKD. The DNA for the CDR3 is TGTGCCATCACGGGACAAAAAAATCAGCCCCAGCATTTT. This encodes CAITGQKNQPQHF.

The CDR3 protein is CASSQDPPNSGNTIYF. The CDR3 bases are TGCGCCAGCAGCCAAGATCCACCGAACTCTGGAAACACCATATATTTT. V gene TRBV4-1 combines with J gene TRBJ1-3; D remains ambiguous. Germline-derived CDR1 and CDR2 are MGHRA and YSYEKL. The V end was cut by 0 bases, the J end by 0 bases, with 9 bases between. CDR3 length: 16 residues.

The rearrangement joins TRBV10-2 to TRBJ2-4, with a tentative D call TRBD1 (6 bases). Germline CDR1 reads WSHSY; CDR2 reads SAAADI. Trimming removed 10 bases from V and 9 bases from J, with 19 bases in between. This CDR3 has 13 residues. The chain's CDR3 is CATLRDIHGIQYF. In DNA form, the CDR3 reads TGCGCCACTCTCCGGGACATCCACGGCATTCAGTACTTC.

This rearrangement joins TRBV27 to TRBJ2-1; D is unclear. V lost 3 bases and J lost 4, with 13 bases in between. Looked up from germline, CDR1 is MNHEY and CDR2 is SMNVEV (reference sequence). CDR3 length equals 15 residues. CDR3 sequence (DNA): TGTGCCAGCAGTTTGGGTCGGGCAGAGTACAATGAGCAGTTCTTC. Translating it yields CASSLGRAEYNEQFF.

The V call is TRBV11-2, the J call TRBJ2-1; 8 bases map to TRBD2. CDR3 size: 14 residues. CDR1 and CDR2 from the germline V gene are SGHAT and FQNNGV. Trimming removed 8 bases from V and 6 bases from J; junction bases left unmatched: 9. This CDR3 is CASGTSGGSNEQFF. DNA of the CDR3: TGTGCCAGCGGAACTAGCGGCGGTTCCAATGAGCAGTTCTTC.

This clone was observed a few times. The CDR3 loop reads CASSEGGTYEQYF. Written as DNA, the CDR3 is TGTGCCAGCAGTGAGGGCGGTACCTACGAGCAGTACTTC. This rearrangement joins TRBV25-1 to TRBJ2-7; D is uncertain. The V and J ends lost 3 bases and 2 bases respectively, with 8 bases between them. The CDR3 runs 13 residues. Germline CDR1 and CDR2: MGHDK and SYGVNS.